This passage covers 12 T cell receptor beta chains from one sample sequenced in a study of CD8 T cells in Susac syndrome. Random hexamers served to reverse transcribe about 0.45 to 1 ug RNA. TCRdb re-called the immunoSEQ multiplex PCR reads with MiXCR, one entry per CDR3 protein. The table has roughly 330,000 distinct CDR3 sequences, around 90% seen once. Sequences were obtained from CD4+ T cells from PBMCs. These receptors were taken from a human donor with multiple sclerosis.

The gene calls are TRBV30 and TRBJ1-5, with D uncertain. CDR3 length: 13 amino acids. V gave up 5 bases and J gave up 0 bases, with 8 bases separating them. Germline CDR1 is GTSNPN and CDR2 is SVGIG (reference sequence). Here the CDR3 DNA reads TGTGCCTGGGCCAGCAATAGCAATCAGCCCCAGCATTTT. This translates into CAWASNSNQPQHF.

The chain has TRBV27 and TRBJ1-2; D remains unclear. The CDR3 length is 13 residues. With 2 bases removed from V and 2 bases from J, the gap between germline ends came to 6 bases. CDR1 and CDR2 from the germline V gene are MNHEY and SMNVEV (reference sequence). CDR3 in amino acids: CASSLTRNYGYTF. DNA for the CDR3: TGTGCCAGCAGTTTAACCCGGAACTATGGCTACACCTTC.

The chain is built from TRBV24-1 and TRBJ2-3, with D possibly matching TRBD1 (7 bases). In germline, CDR1 is KGHDR, CDR2 SFDVKD. CDR3 length: 15 amino acids. V dropped 5 bases and J dropped 5 bases, with 16 bases sitting between them. The CDR3 loop reads CATSGRSRGVDTQYF. CDR3 bases: TGTGCCACCAGTGGTAGATCCAGGGGGGTAGATACGCAGTATTTT.

The chain recombines TRBV6-5 with TRBJ2-7; TRBD1 might be the D (6 bases). The germline V gene encodes CDR1 MNHEY and CDR2 SVGAGI. CDR3 length: 14 residues. The V end was cut by 5 bases, the J end by 1 base, with 12 bases between. DNA for the CDR3: TGTGCCAGCAGTGTTTACAGGGATTCCTACGAGCAGTACTTC. This gives the protein CASSVYRDSYEQYF.

The CDR3 DNA sequence: TGCAGTGCTAGAGAGGCGACTCGCAGGGTAGATACGCAGTATTTT. As protein: CSAREATRRVDTQYF. J is TRBJ2-3 and V is TRBV20-1, with D possibly being TRBD1 (5 bases). Trimming cost V 0 bases and J 5 bases, with 15 bases left between them. From germline, CDR1 is DFQATT and CDR2 SNEGSKA (reference sequence). The CDR3 runs 15 residues.

The genes are TRBV6-1 and TRBJ2-7; no definite D call. In germline, CDR1 is MNHNS, CDR2 SASEGT. Trimming removed 1 base from V and 7 bases from J, with 11 bases in between. CDR3 length: 13 amino acids. The CDR3 nucleotides are TGTGCCAGCAGTGAAGGCCCGTCTTGGGAGCAGTACTTC. It yields the protein CASSEGPSWEQYF.

J is TRBJ2-7 and V is TRBV7-2; D call uncertain. CDR3 length: 15 residues. V was pared by 1 base and J by 0 bases, with 10 bases between. Germline CDR1 and CDR2: SGHTA and FQGNSA. This chain's CDR3 is CASSLGSAASYEQYF. The CDR3 DNA reads TGTGCCAGCAGCTTAGGTTCGGCGGCCTCCTACGAGCAGTACTTC.

The chain joins TRBV10-3 to TRBJ2-1, with 9 positions matching TRBD1. This CDR3 is built from 14 residues. The V gene's germline CDR1 is ENHRY and CDR2 SYGVKD. With 8 bases clipped from V and 3 bases from J, the junction kept 5 bases outside the gene matches. This chain's CDR3 is CAIGKGQGYNEQFF. For the CDR3, the DNA is TGTGCCATCGGCAAGGGACAGGGCTACAATGAGCAGTTCTTC.

The rearrangement joins TRBV14 to TRBJ2-5, with D maybe TRBD2 (6 bases). Trimming took off 6 bases at V and 5 bases at J, with 13 bases between the two ends. Germline V gives CDR1 SGHDN, CDR2 FVKESK. This CDR3 region has 13 residues. CDR3 nucleotide sequence: TGTGCCAGCAGACTCGGGGGAGGCGAGACCCAGTACTTC. Its translation: CASRLGGGETQYF.

The chain has TRBV12-3 or TRBV12-4 and TRBJ2-7; 9 positions match TRBD2. The CDR3 runs 14 residues. V dropped 5 bases and J dropped 5; count of bases not matched to a gene: 7. The CDR3 bases are TGTGCCAGCAGTCACGGACTAGCGTCCCACGAGCAGTACTTC. Translated: CASSHGLASHEQYF.

The J gene is TRBJ1-5, the V gene TRBV2; D ambiguous. CDR3 length equals 12 residues. The germline CDR1 and CDR2 sequences are SNHLY and FYNNEI. V lost 8 bases to trimming and J lost 11 bases, with 16 bases between them. The CDR3 DNA follows: TGTGCCAGCCGTTCCGAGGGCCAAGCCCAGCATTTT. Translating gives CASRSEGQAQHF.

The V call is TRBV27, the J call TRBJ2-3, with D maybe TRBD1 (5 bases). Trimming took off 6 bases at V and 1 base at J, with 8 bases between the two ends. This CDR3 contains 13 residues. Germline-derived CDR1 and CDR2 are MNHEY and SMNVEV (reference sequence). The CDR3 region has the DNA TGTGCCAGCAGACAGGCGGGCACAGATACGCAGTATTTT. Amino acid sequence: CASRQAGTDTQYF.